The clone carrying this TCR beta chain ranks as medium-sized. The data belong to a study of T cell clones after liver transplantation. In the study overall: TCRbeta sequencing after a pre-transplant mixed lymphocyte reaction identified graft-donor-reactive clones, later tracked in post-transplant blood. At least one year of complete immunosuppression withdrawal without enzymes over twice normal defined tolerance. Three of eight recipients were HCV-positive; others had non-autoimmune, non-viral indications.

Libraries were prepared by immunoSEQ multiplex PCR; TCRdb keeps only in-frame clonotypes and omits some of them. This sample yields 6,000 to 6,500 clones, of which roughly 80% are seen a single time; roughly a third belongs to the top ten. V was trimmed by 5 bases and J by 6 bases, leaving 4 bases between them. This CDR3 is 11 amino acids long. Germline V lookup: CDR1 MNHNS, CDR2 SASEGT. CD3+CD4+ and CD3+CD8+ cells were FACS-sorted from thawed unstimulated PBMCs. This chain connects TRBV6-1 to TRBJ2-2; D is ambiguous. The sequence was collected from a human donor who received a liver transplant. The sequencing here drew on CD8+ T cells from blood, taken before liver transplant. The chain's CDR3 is CASSYPGELFF. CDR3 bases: TGTGCCAGCAGTTACCCCGGGGAGCTGTTTTTT.